Listed here is a single T cell receptor beta chain. Original methodology: From reference gene primer amplification, estimates of nucleated cell counts were derived. Measured with immunoSEQ multiplex PCR; TCRdb has only the in-frame clones, and not every one. For V, J and clone size, that table is used; D and trimming come from the DNA. This table holds 250,000 to 300,000 clones, 90% found once. These data come from a study of blood T cell repertoires in COVID-19. Across the study: There were acute and convalescent COVID-19 samples, and they came from the United States, Italy and Spain. The analysed material was cDNA or gDNA that came from T cells, B-cell-depleted T cells, or PBMCs.

The specimen sequenced was peripheral blood. The TCR was taken from a woman aged 40 to 50 with acute or convalescent COVID-19.

The DNA of the CDR3 is TGTGCCAGCAGTTTTCCCTCGGACATATCCGCCGGGGGAAGCGAAAAACTGTTTTTT. Residues: CASSFPSDISAGGSEKLFF. This rearrangement joins TRBV28 to TRBJ1-4; maybe TRBD1 (5 bases). The CDR3 extends over 19 amino acids. The ends were cut back, 3 bases at V and 8 bases at J, with 28 bases in the middle. Germline CDR1 and CDR2: MDHEN and SYDVKM.